The 12 T cell receptor beta chains reported below all come from one sample, sequenced in a study of blood T cell repertoires in COVID-19. Clones were sequenced by immunoSEQ multiplex PCR, and TCRdb holds only the in-frame ones, with some missing. The data hold more than 65,000 clones, with around nine tenths observed a single time. Specimen: peripheral blood. The receptors were sampled from a human donor in a cohort sampled during active COVID-19.

This clone was picked up a small number of times. This chain connects TRBV21-1 to TRBJ2-7; the table's D call of TRBD2 was not tested on the DNA. TRBV21-1 is a recognized pseudogene. The CDR3 is made up of 16 amino acids. The CDR3 nucleotides are TGTGCCAGCAGCAAAGTCTTAACGGGAGCTAGGTACGAGCAGTACTTC. Its translation: CASSKVLTGARYEQYF.

The table lists this clone with a count of one. V usage is TRBV7-2 and J usage is TRBJ2-7; D remains unclear. Trimming left V 0 bases short and J 7 bases short, with 4 bases between. The CDR3 has 11 residues. Looked up from germline, CDR1 is SGHTA and CDR2 is FQGNSA. The CDR3 reads CASSLAPEQYF. The CDR3 coding sequence is TGTGCCAGCAGCTTAGCCCCAGAGCAGTACTTC.

The V call is TRBV6-1, the J call TRBJ1-2; perhaps TRBD1 as D (6 bases). The CDR3 length is 14 residues. Deletions cut 3 bases from V and 5 bases from J, with 13 bases between. Looked up from germline, CDR1 is MNHNS and CDR2 is SASEGT. In DNA form, the CDR3 reads TGTGCCAGCAGTGATTTGGGGACACCTTATGGCTACACCTTC. Its translation is CASSDLGTPYGYTF.

V is TRBV19 and J is TRBJ1-1, with TRBD1 identical over 9 bases. This CDR3 is 17 amino acids long. The germline CDR1 and CDR2 sequences are LNHDA and SQIVND (reference sequence). Germline trimming cut 4 bases from V and 11 bases from J; bases unmatched to any gene: 20. For the CDR3, the DNA is TGTGCCAGTAGTACCCTAACAGGGGGCCTATACACACTGAACGCTTTCTTT. Residues: CASSTLTGGLYTLNAFF. Full variable domain (missing parts from reference TRBV19 and TRBJ1-1): DGGITQSPKYLFRKEGQNVTLSCEQNLNHDAMYWYRQDPGQGLRLIYYSQIVNDFQKGDIAEGYSVSREKKESFPLTVTSAQKNPTAFYLCASSTLTGGLYTLNAFFGQGTRLTVV.

The J gene is TRBJ1-2, the V gene TRBV11-2, with TRBD1 as a possible D gene (6 bases). Germline V lookup: CDR1 SGHAT, CDR2 FQNNGV. This CDR3 spans 14 amino acids. V was clipped by 2 bases and J by 2 bases, with 9 bases between them. The CDR3 here is CASSLRGGNYGYTF. CDR3 DNA: TGTGCCAGCAGCTTAAGGGGGGGGAACTATGGCTACACCTTC.

V gene TRBV3-1 (or the pseudogene TRBV3-2) combines with J gene TRBJ1-1, with TRBD1 matching 7 bases. Germline CDR1 and CDR2: LGHDT and YNNKEL (reference sequence). The CDR3 is made up of 15 amino acids. V shed 4 bases, J shed 4 bases, and the junction held 9 bases outside the gene matches. As DNA, the CDR3 is TGTGCCAGCAGCCCTACGGACAGGTTGAGCACTGAAGCTTTCTTT. Its protein is CASSPTDRLSTEAFF.

The genes are TRBV9 and TRBJ2-7; 8 positions agree with TRBD1. CDR1 SGDLS and CDR2 YYNGEE come from the germline V gene. CDR3 size: 14 residues. The junction had 7 bases not matched to a gene; V was cut back by 3 bases and J by 5 bases. CDR3 coding DNA: TGTGCCAGCAGCGAAGGGACAGGCCTCAACGAGCAGTACTTC. Its translation: CASSEGTGLNEQYF.

This clone was counted only a few times. The genes are TRBV15 and TRBJ2-2; D might be TRBD1 (5 bases). Germline CDR1 LNHNV, CDR2 YYDKDF (reference sequence). Between the trimmed V and J ends, which lost 0 bases and 0 bases, there was a span of 17 bases. The length of the CDR3 is 19 residues. The CDR3 nucleotides are TGTGCCACCAGCAGAGACAGGGTGTTGGATCTCTCGAACACCGGGGAGCTGTTTTTT. Protein sequence: CATSRDRVLDLSNTGELFF.

The rearrangement joins TRBV28 to TRBJ2-7; a possible D gene is TRBD1 (5 bases). Germline-derived CDR1 and CDR2 are MDHEN and SYDVKM. The CDR3 consists of 16 residues. V was shortened by 1 base and J by 3 bases, with 16 bases between the two germline ends. This CDR3 reads CASSLSGFGLGYEQYF. Written as DNA, the CDR3 is TGTGCCAGCAGTTTATCAGGGTTTGGGCTGGGCTACGAGCAGTACTTC.

This clone was seen just once. The chain recombines TRBV4-1 with TRBJ1-1; tentative D call: TRBD1 (5 bases). V shed 5 bases and J shed 2 bases, with 12 bases lying between them. The CDR3 runs 14 residues. CDR1 and CDR2 from the germline V gene are MGHRA and YSYEKL. This CDR3 is CASSSGTVNTEAFF. In nucleotides, the CDR3 is TGCGCCAGCAGCTCCGGGACTGTAAACACTGAAGCTTTCTTT.

The rearrangement links TRBV21-1 to TRBJ1-1; TRBD1 reflects the table's D call only, with no check against the DNA. TRBV21-1 is assigned pseudogene status. The CDR3 sequence is 16 residues long. The CDR3 protein is CASSNPGQGRNTEAFF. CDR3 bases: TGTGCCAGCAGCAACCCGGGACAAGGACGGAACACTGAAGCTTTCTTT.

This chain uses TRBV28 with TRBJ1-1; tentatively, D is TRBD1 (6 bases). This CDR3 has 13 residues. The V end was cut by 6 bases, the J end by 5 bases, with 13 bases between. Germline CDR1 and CDR2: MDHEN and SYDVKM. The CDR3 DNA is TGTGCCAGCAGCACCAGGGGACCGACTGAAGCTTTCTTT. Residues: CASSTRGPTEAFF.